The source of this T cell receptor beta chain is a study of T cells in Graves' hyperthyroidism and ophthalmopathy. Template material for amplifying TCR beta CDR3 regions consisted of RNA transcripts. Carried out on the TCR CDR3, a first-round RT-PCR used the HTBI primer set. MiXCR, run by TCRdb on the multiplex PCR reads, gives a single entry per CDR3 protein. Here the sample spans roughly 740,000 distinct CDR3 sequences, 16% being singletons. The CDR3 extends over 15 amino acids. Germline V CDR1 and CDR2: MDHEN, SYDVKM. The V and J ends lost 2 bases and 2 bases respectively, with 10 bases between them.

This TCR was sampled from a man aged 18-30 years with Graves' hyperthyroidism. This rearrangement joins TRBV28 to TRBJ2-4, with D possibly being TRBD1 (6 bases). The sample consisted of blood. The CDR3: CASSLRTDTKNIQYF. CDR3 sequence (DNA): TGTGCCAGCAGTTTACGGACAGATACCAAAAACATTCAGTACTTC.